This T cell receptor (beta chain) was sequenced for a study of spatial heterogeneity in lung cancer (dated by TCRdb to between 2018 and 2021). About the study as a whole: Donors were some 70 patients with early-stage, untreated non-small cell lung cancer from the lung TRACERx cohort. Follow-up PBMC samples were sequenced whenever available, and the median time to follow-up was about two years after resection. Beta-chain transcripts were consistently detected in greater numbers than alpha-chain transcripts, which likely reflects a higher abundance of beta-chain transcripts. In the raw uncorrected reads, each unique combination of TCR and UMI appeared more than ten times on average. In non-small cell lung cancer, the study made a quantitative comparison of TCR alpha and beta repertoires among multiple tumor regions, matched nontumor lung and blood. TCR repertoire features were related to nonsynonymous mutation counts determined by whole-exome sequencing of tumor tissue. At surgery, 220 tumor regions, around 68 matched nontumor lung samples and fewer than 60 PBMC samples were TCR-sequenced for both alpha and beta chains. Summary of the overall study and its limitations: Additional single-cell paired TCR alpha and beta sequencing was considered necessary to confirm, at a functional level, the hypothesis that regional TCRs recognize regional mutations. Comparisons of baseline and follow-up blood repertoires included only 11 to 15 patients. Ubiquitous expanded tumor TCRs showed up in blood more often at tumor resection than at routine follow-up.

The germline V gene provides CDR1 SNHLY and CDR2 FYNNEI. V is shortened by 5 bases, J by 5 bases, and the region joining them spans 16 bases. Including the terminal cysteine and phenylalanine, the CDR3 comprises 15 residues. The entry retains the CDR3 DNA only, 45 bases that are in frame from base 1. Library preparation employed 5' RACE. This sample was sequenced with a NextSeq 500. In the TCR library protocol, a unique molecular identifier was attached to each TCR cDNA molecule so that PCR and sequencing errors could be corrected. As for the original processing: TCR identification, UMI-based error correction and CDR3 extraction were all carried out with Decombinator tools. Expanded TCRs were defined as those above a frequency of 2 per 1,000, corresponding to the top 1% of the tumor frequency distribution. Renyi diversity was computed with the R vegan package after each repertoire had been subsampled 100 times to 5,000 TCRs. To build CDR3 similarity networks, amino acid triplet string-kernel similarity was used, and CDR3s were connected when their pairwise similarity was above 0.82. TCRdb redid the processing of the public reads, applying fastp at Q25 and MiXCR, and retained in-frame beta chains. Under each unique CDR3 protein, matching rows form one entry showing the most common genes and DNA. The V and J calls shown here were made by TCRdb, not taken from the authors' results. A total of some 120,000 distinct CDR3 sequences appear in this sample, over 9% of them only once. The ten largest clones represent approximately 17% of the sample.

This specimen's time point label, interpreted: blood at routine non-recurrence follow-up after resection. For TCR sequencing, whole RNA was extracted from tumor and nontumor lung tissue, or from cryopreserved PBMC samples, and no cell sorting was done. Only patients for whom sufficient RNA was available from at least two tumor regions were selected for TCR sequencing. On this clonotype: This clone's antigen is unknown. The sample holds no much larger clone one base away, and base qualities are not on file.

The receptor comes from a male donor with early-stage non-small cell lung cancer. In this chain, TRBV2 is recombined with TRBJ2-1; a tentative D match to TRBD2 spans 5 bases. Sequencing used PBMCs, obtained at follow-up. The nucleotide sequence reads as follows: TGTGCCAGCAGTCCGCGGACTTCGGGGAACAATGAGCAGTTCTTC. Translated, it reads CASSPRTSGNNEQFF.